Listed below are T cell receptor beta chains from one sample, sequenced in a study of blood T cell repertoires in COVID-19. The repertoire was sequenced with immunoSEQ multiplex PCR; TCRdb's copy has only in-frame clones and lacks some. The profile shows some 50,000 clones, 86% of them singletons. Sequencing was carried out using peripheral blood. The receptor set was obtained from a human donor in a cohort sampled during active COVID-19. Both conserved end residues are part of each CDR3. The D gene is left open where the match is weak. Size is stated for part of the rows, as once, few or many counts, or as a class when the clone is expanded.

D gene,J gene,clone size,V gene,CDR3 DNA,CDR3 protein
NA,TRBJ2-7,few,TRBV30,TGTGCCTGGAGTCGTGGACCGGGGGACTACGAGCAGTACTTC,CAWSRGPGDYEQYF
NA,TRBJ2-3,NA,TRBV4-3,TGCGCCAGCAGCCAAGACAGGGGTGGCGCAGATACGCAGTATTTT,CASSQDRGGADTQYF
TRBD1,TRBJ2-1,NA,TRBV2,TGTGCCAGCAAGGGGACAGAAGGACATGAGCAGTTCTTC,CASKGTEGHEQFF
NA,TRBJ2-7,few,TRBV4-3,TGCGCCAGCAGCCAAGGGGGAGGAACGTTTACCTACGAGCAGTACTTC,CASSQGGGTFTYEQYF
TRBD1,TRBJ2-7,NA,TRBV15,TGTGCCACCAGCAGAGATGGGACAGGGGCTAAGAAGTACTTC,CATSRDGTGAKKYF
TRBD2,TRBJ2-1,NA,TRBV19,TGTGCCAGTAGTGGACTAGCGGCTTATTACTACAATGAGCAGTTCTTC,CASSGLAAYYYNEQFF
TRBD2,TRBJ2-5,NA,TRBV5-1,TGCGCCAGCAGCTCTACGGGACTAGCGGGAGGGCCCGTAGAGACCCAGTACTTC,CASSSTGLAGGPVETQYF
NA,TRBJ2-2,NA,TRBV6-1,TGTGCCAGCAGTGAAGTTCGCGGCCCACTAAACGCCGGGGAGCTGTTTTTT,CASSEVRGPLNAGELFF
TRBD1,TRBJ1-1,NA,TRBV15,TGTGCCACCAGCATTGGGGGACAGGGGGAGATCACTGAAGCTTTCTTT,CATSIGGQGEITEAFF
TRBD1,TRBJ2-1,NA,TRBV7-3,TGTGCCAGCAGCCCAAACCTACAGGGGGATGGCAATGAGCAGTTCTTC,CASSPNLQGDGNEQFF
TRBD2,TRBJ2-2,few,TRBV5-1,TGCGCCAGCAGCTCACTAGCGGCAAAAGCGAACACCGGGGAGCTGTTTTTT,CASSSLAAKANTGELFF
TRBD1,TRBJ1-1,NA,TRBV7-2,TGTGCCAGCAGCTTGCAGGGGGCCTCTGAAGCTTTCTTT,CASSLQGASEAFF
NA,TRBJ1-5,NA,TRBV24-1,TGTGCCACCAGTTCGGGTCTCGACAATCAGCCCCAGCATTTT,CATSSGLDNQPQHF
TRBD1,TRBJ2-1,NA,TRBV2,TGTGCCAGCAGTGAAAAATCCCTCGGACAGGGGCTATTACCAACCTACAATGAGCAGTTCTTC,CASSEKSLGQGLLPTYNEQFF
TRBD1,TRBJ2-5,NA,TRBV27,TGTGCCAGCAGTTCCATACAGGGGGTGGAAGAGACCCAGTACTTC,CASSSIQGVEETQYF
TRBD1,TRBJ1-1,NA,TRBV9,TGTGCCAGCAGCCCAAGGGACAGGGTCACTGAAGCTTTCTTT,CASSPRDRVTEAFF
TRBD1,TRBJ2-1,few,TRBV27,TGTGCCAGCAGTTATAGGACAGGGAATGAGCAGTTCTTC,CASSYRTGNEQFF
TRBD1,TRBJ2-3,NA,TRBV25-1,TGTGCCAGCAGTGAAGGACAGGGTCTCACCGATACGCAGTATTTT,CASSEGQGLTDTQYF
TRBD1,TRBJ2-3,NA,TRBV7-9,TGTGCCAGCAGCTTCGCACAGGGGAGCACAGATACGCAGTATTTT,CASSFAQGSTDTQYF
TRBD2,TRBJ2-7,NA,TRBV2,TGTGCCAGCAGTACAGTACGGGGGGGCCGGGAGCAGTACTTC,CASSTVRGGREQYF
NA,TRBJ2-1,NA,TRBV5-4,TGTGCCAGCAGCCGTACCGGGACATCCCGACTTAATGAGCAGTTCTTC,CASSRTGTSRLNEQFF
NA,TRBJ2-5,NA,TRBV7-8,TGTGCCAGCAGCCCACCGGGTTTCTACCAAGAGACCCAGTACTTC,CASSPPGFYQETQYF